The present TCR beta chain was sequenced within a study of control samples from healthy donors and cancer patients. Generated by immunoSEQ multiplex PCR, the TCRdb table keeps only in-frame clones and is missing some. This table holds 150,000 to 200,000 clones, roughly 88% found once. CDR1 is MDHEN, CDR2 SYDVKM, per germline. The CDR3 consists of 16 residues. With V trimmed by 4 bases and J by 4 bases, 10 bases remained unmatched. The chain employs TRBV28 and TRBJ2-1, with TRBD2 matching over 7 bases. Sequencing was performed on blood. This clonotype originated in a young man in good health. The DNA of the CDR3 is TGTGCCAGCAGTTGGGGCGGGGGAGAGGGTTACAATGAGCAGTTCTTC. Residues: CASSWGGGEGYNEQFF.